Listed below are T cell receptor beta chains from one sample, sequenced in a study of post-analysis software for immune sequencing data. TCRdb independently ran MiXCR on the PCR reads; one entry per CDR3 protein. The profile shows some 190,000 distinct CDR3 sequences, 25% to 35% of them singletons. The material sequenced was blood. The receptors originated from a girl aged 2-17 years with multiple sclerosis. Both conserved end residues are part of each CDR3. D genes are given only for firm matches. Clone size is stated in some rows and not others, as once, few, many or a class when expanded.

clone_size: many
v_call: TRBV29-1
d_call: .
j_call: TRBJ1-4
cdr3_aa: CSVADPRESNEKLFF
cdr3_nt: TGCAGCGTAGCAGACCCCAGGGAGTCGAATGAAAAACTGTTTTTT

clone_size: .
v_call: TRBV3-1
d_call: TRBD2
j_call: TRBJ2-1
cdr3_aa: CASSQAGTSGSRYEQFF
cdr3_nt: TGTGCCAGCAGCCAAGCTGGGACTAGCGGGAGTCGCTATGAGCAGTTCTTC

clone_size: .
v_call: TRBV16
d_call: TRBD1
j_call: TRBJ2-7
cdr3_aa: CASSHPPGQGFEQYF
cdr3_nt: TGTGCCAGCAGCCACCCCCCGGGACAGGGGTTCGAGCAGTACTTC

clone_size: .
v_call: TRBV6-1
d_call: .
j_call: TRBJ2-7
cdr3_aa: CASSLRTQSYEQYF
cdr3_nt: TGTGCCAGCAGTTTGCGGACACAGTCCTACGAGCAGTACTTC

clone_size: many
v_call: TRBV2
d_call: .
j_call: TRBJ2-1
cdr3_aa: CASSSQISGNEQFF
cdr3_nt: TGTGCCAGCAGTTCCCAAATTAGCGGTAATGAGCAGTTCTTC

clone_size: .
v_call: TRBV7-3
d_call: .
j_call: TRBJ1-1
cdr3_aa: CASSLSPQNTEAFF
cdr3_nt: TGTGCCAGCAGCTTAAGCCCCCAGAACACTGAAGCTTTCTTT

clone_size: many
v_call: TRBV6-2/TRBV6-3
d_call: .
j_call: TRBJ2-7
cdr3_aa: CASRDTYEQYF
cdr3_nt: TGTGCCAGCAGGGATACCTACGAGCAGTACTTC

clone_size: .
v_call: TRBV6-2/TRBV6-3
d_call: .
j_call: TRBJ2-5
cdr3_aa: CASSYGQETQYF
cdr3_nt: TGTGCCAGCAGTTACGGACAAGAGACCCAGTACTTC

clone_size: .
v_call: TRBV7-2
d_call: .
j_call: TRBJ2-4
cdr3_aa: CASSVEPNSYNEQYF
cdr3_nt: TGTGCCAGCAGCGTAGAGCCCAACTCCTACAATGAGCAGTACTTC

clone_size: few
v_call: TRBV19
d_call: TRBD1
j_call: TRBJ2-7
cdr3_aa: CASSMGRGRDEQYF
cdr3_nt: TGTGCCAGTAGTATGGGAAGGGGGCGCGACGAGCAGTACTTC

clone_size: few
v_call: TRBV20-1
d_call: TRBD2
j_call: TRBJ2-1
cdr3_aa: CSAIKGLAGADEQFF
cdr3_nt: TGCAGTGCTATAAAGGGGCTAGCGGGAGCCGATGAGCAGTTCTTC

clone_size: many
v_call: TRBV29-1
d_call: TRBD2
j_call: TRBJ2-5
cdr3_aa: CSVSPSGSLGETQYF
cdr3_nt: TGCAGCGTTTCGCCTAGCGGGTCCTTGGGGGAGACCCAGTACTTC

clone_size: .
v_call: TRBV5-1
d_call: .
j_call: TRBJ1-6
cdr3_aa: CASSIGRGGRYPSPLHF
cdr3_nt: TGCGCCAGCAGCATCGGACGGGGGGGGCGGTATCCATCACCCCTCCACTTT

clone_size: .
v_call: TRBV7-3
d_call: .
j_call: TRBJ1-1
cdr3_aa: CASSLLGGSTEAFF
cdr3_nt: TGTGCCAGCAGCCTATTGGGGGGGAGCACTGAAGCTTTCTTT

clone_size: few
v_call: TRBV29-1
d_call: TRBD1
j_call: TRBJ1-1
cdr3_aa: CSAPDRGNTEAFF
cdr3_nt: TGCAGCGCGCCGGACAGGGGGAACACTGAAGCTTTCTTT

clone_size: .
v_call: TRBV18
d_call: TRBD1
j_call: TRBJ1-1
cdr3_aa: CASSQTTGTGLMNTEAFF
cdr3_nt: TGTGCCAGCTCACAAACTACCGGGACAGGACTGATGAACACTGAAGCTTTCTTT

clone_size: .
v_call: TRBV15
d_call: TRBD1
j_call: TRBJ2-2
cdr3_aa: CATSSTGQGRTGELFF
cdr3_nt: TGTGCCACCAGCAGTACGGGACAGGGGCGAACCGGGGAGCTGTTTTTT

clone_size: .
v_call: TRBV5-1
d_call: TRBD2
j_call: TRBJ2-3
cdr3_aa: CASSPRTSGRLDTQYF
cdr3_nt: TGCGCCAGCAGCCCCAGGACTAGCGGGCGGTTAGATACGCAGTATTTT

clone_size: few
v_call: TRBV14
d_call: .
j_call: TRBJ2-1
cdr3_aa: CASSQARGPTEQFF
cdr3_nt: TGTGCCAGCAGCCAAGCGCGGGGTCCGACTGAGCAGTTCTTC

clone_size: .
v_call: TRBV4-1
d_call: TRBD1
j_call: TRBJ1-4
cdr3_aa: CASSHQGATNEKLFF
cdr3_nt: TGCGCCAGCAGCCATCAGGGGGCAACTAATGAAAAACTGTTTTTT

clone_size: .
v_call: TRBV25-1
d_call: TRBD2
j_call: TRBJ2-7
cdr3_aa: CASSEFVASGSYEQYF
cdr3_nt: TGTGCCAGCAGTGAATTTGTTGCTAGCGGGAGTTACGAGCAGTACTTC

clone_size: .
v_call: TRBV12-3/TRBV12-4
d_call: .
j_call: TRBJ2-3
cdr3_aa: CASSFRQGRTDAQYF
cdr3_nt: TGTGCCAGCAGTTTTCGTCAGGGAAGAACAGATGCGCAGTATTTT

clone_size: few
v_call: TRBV20-1
d_call: .
j_call: TRBJ2-7
cdr3_aa: CSATDGGPYEQYF
cdr3_nt: TGCAGTGCTACCGACGGAGGGCCCTACGAGCAGTACTTC

clone_size: many
v_call: TRBV20-1
d_call: .
j_call: TRBJ2-7
cdr3_aa: CSASGSSYEQYF
cdr3_nt: TGCAGTGCTAGCGGGAGCTCCTACGAGCAGTACTTC

clone_size: .
v_call: TRBV7-2
d_call: TRBD2
j_call: TRBJ2-5
cdr3_aa: CASSTSSGQETQYF
cdr3_nt: TGTGCCAGCAGCACATCTAGCGGTCAAGAGACCCAGTACTTC

clone_size: .
v_call: TRBV19
d_call: .
j_call: TRBJ1-2
cdr3_aa: CASSIPGTLNYGYTF
cdr3_nt: TGTGCCAGTAGTATTCCAGGGACACTTAACTATGGCTACACCTTC

clone_size: .
v_call: TRBV3-1
d_call: TRBD1
j_call: TRBJ2-7
cdr3_aa: CASSHEILRDRVCEQYF
cdr3_nt: TGTGCCAGCAGCCATGAAATACTCCGGGACAGGGTCTGCGAGCAGTACTTC

clone_size: few
v_call: TRBV18
d_call: TRBD1
j_call: TRBJ2-7
cdr3_aa: CASSSDRGLNEQYF
cdr3_nt: TGTGCCAGCTCATCGGACAGGGGGCTAAACGAGCAGTACTTC

clone_size: many
v_call: TRBV12-3/TRBV12-4
d_call: .
j_call: TRBJ1-1
cdr3_aa: CASRIMNTEAFF
cdr3_nt: TGTGCCAGCAGAATAATGAACACTGAAGCTTTCTTT

clone_size: many
v_call: TRBV6-1
d_call: .
j_call: TRBJ2-6
cdr3_aa: CASSEVVGIGANVLTF
cdr3_nt: TGTGCCAGCAGTGAAGTTGTGGGGATTGGGGCCAACGTCCTGACTTTC

clone_size: few
v_call: TRBV20-1
d_call: .
j_call: TRBJ1-5
cdr3_aa: CSARREGGYQPQHF
cdr3_nt: TGCAGTGCTAGGAGGGAAGGTGGCTATCAGCCCCAGCATTTT

clone_size: many
v_call: TRBV5-1
d_call: .
j_call: TRBJ2-1
cdr3_aa: CASSLGQEGLDEQFF
cdr3_nt: TGCGCCAGCAGCTTGGGACAGGAGGGCCTCGATGAGCAGTTCTTC

clone_size: few
v_call: TRBV28
d_call: TRBD1
j_call: TRBJ1-5
cdr3_aa: CASSFLGQGIFGGHQPQHF
cdr3_nt: TGTGCCAGCAGTTTTTTGGGACAGGGTATTTTTGGGGGTCATCAGCCCCAGCATTTT

clone_size: .
v_call: TRBV6-2/TRBV6-3
d_call: TRBD2
j_call: TRBJ2-3
cdr3_aa: CASSPVRKTSGSTDTQYF
cdr3_nt: TGTGCCAGCAGCCCGGTGAGGAAGACTAGCGGGAGCACAGATACGCAGTATTTT

clone_size: .
v_call: TRBV25-1
d_call: TRBD1
j_call: TRBJ2-7
cdr3_aa: CASSETRTGTYEQYF
cdr3_nt: TGTGCCAGCAGTGAAACAAGGACAGGGACCTACGAGCAGTACTTC

clone_size: few
v_call: TRBV7-9
d_call: .
j_call: TRBJ1-1
cdr3_aa: CASSSWTLSNTEAFF
cdr3_nt: TGTGCCAGCAGCTCCTGGACCCTTTCCAACACTGAAGCTTTCTTT

clone_size: .
v_call: TRBV27
d_call: .
j_call: TRBJ1-5
cdr3_aa: CASSFRVGQPQHF
cdr3_nt: TGTGCCAGCAGTTTTCGGGTCGGGCAGCCCCAGCATTTT

clone_size: .
v_call: TRBV30
d_call: .
j_call: TRBJ2-7
cdr3_aa: CAWNVSRTVPYEQYF
cdr3_nt: TGTGCCTGGAATGTCTCAAGGACGGTGCCCTACGAGCAGTACTTC

clone_size: once
v_call: TRBV10-3
d_call: .
j_call: TRBJ1-4
cdr3_aa: CAISESGGRANEKRFF
cdr3_nt: TGTGCCATCAGTGAGTCCGGCGGGCGGGCGAATGAAAAACGGTTTTTT

clone_size: .
v_call: TRBV11-2
d_call: .
j_call: TRBJ1-1
cdr3_aa: CASSLGAYTEAFF
cdr3_nt: TGTGCCAGCAGCCTAGGGGCGTACACTGAAGCTTTCTTT

clone_size: .
v_call: TRBV7-8
d_call: TRBD1
j_call: TRBJ2-1
cdr3_aa: CASSPAGQGVRNEQFF
cdr3_nt: TGTGCCAGCAGCCCTGCGGGACAGGGGGTAAGAAATGAGCAGTTCTTC

clone_size: .
v_call: TRBV2
d_call: .
j_call: TRBJ2-7
cdr3_aa: CASRQTGPEGEQYF
cdr3_nt: TGTGCCAGCAGGCAAACAGGGCCCGAAGGTGAGCAGTACTTC

clone_size: .
v_call: TRBV5-1
d_call: .
j_call: TRBJ2-6
cdr3_aa: CASSFPSGANALTF
cdr3_nt: TGCGCCAGCAGCTTCCCTTCTGGGGCCAACGCCCTGACTTTC

clone_size: .
v_call: TRBV28
d_call: .
j_call: TRBJ1-5
cdr3_aa: CASSLPGGSQPQHF
cdr3_nt: TGTGCCAGCAGTTTGCCCGGGGGCTCTCAGCCCCAGCATTTT

clone_size: .
v_call: TRBV28
d_call: .
j_call: TRBJ1-2
cdr3_aa: CASSRSLSWGYTF
cdr3_nt: TGTGCCAGCAGCCGATCACTATCCTGGGGCTACACCTTC

clone_size: .
v_call: TRBV6-2/TRBV6-3
d_call: .
j_call: TRBJ1-2
cdr3_aa: CASRDYVGYTF
cdr3_nt: TGTGCCAGCAGGGACTACGTCGGCTACACCTTC

clone_size: .
v_call: TRBV15
d_call: TRBD1
j_call: TRBJ1-2
cdr3_aa: CATSRESAGQGVAYGYTF
cdr3_nt: TGTGCCACCAGCAGAGAGTCGGCGGGACAGGGAGTAGCCTATGGCTACACCTTC

clone_size: .
v_call: TRBV28
d_call: TRBD1
j_call: TRBJ1-5
cdr3_aa: CASSLRQGPSTNQPQHF
cdr3_nt: TGTGCCAGCAGTTTACGACAGGGTCCCAGTACCAATCAGCCCCAGCATTTT

clone_size: many
v_call: TRBV7-8
d_call: .
j_call: TRBJ2-1
cdr3_aa: CASSLGQGRTPEQFF
cdr3_nt: TGTGCCAGCAGCTTAGGCCAAGGCAGGACCCCTGAGCAGTTCTTC